This T cell receptor (beta chain) was recovered during a study of T cells in Graves' hyperthyroidism and ophthalmopathy. Study information: It was at initial diagnosis, before any treatment, that peripheral blood was collected.

The table lists this clonotype with many counts. Its specificity is unknown. Ahead of any ophthalmopathy symptoms, the blood sample was obtained at the first diagnosis of hyperthyroidism. PBMCs were collected from an approximately 9.4 ml volume of fresh peripheral blood. Researchers amplified the TCR beta CDR3 regions from RNA transcripts. The TCR CDR3 was amplified in a first-round RT-PCR using the HTBI primer set. TCRdb fed the multiplex PCR reads into MiXCR, producing one record per CDR3 protein. The table records under 450,000 distinct CDR3 sequences, about a sixth of them present only once. The V segment lost 0 bases and the J segment 3 bases; nucleotides outside the gene matches: 8. The germline gives CDR1 MNHNY, CDR2 SVGAGI (reference sequence). The CDR3 is made up of 17 amino acids. Findings and caveats of the study: Ophthalmopathy was distinguished from stable hyperthyroidism by 13 V-J signatures.

The chain recombines TRBV6-6 with TRBJ2-5; TRBD1 agrees at 9 bases. This clonotype was sampled from a woman in her 30s with Graves' hyperthyroidism that later progressed to Graves' ophthalmopathy. Sequenced: blood. CDR3 bases: TGTGCCAGCAGTTACTCCCCGGGACAGGGAAGGGAAGAGACCCAGTACTTC. Amino acid sequence: CASSYSPGQGREETQYF.